This T cell receptor beta chain was identified in a study of tumor-infiltrating lymphocytes in primary liver carcinoma. V lost 3 bases and J 7 bases, leaving 13 bases between the germline ends. There are 13 residues in the CDR3. Reverse transcription of around 0.45 ug total RNA with a constant-region primer produced TCR beta cDNA. Construction of TCR beta libraries relied on three successive nested multiplex PCR rounds employing slightly modified ARM-PCR. It was with TRBV1-TRBV30 forward primers and a C-beta reverse primer that the first two PCR rounds were run, at roughly 9 cycles each. Using its own MiXCR run on the multiplex PCR reads, TCRdb lists one record per CDR3 protein. The sample consists of 35,000 to 45,000 distinct CDR3 sequences, approximately 71% of them appearing once. The study co-extracted DNA and RNA from around 20-30 mg of unsorted bulk tissue. At sampling, these chronic HBV carriers had received no treatment.

This chain links TRBV12-3 or TRBV12-4 with TRBJ2-7; no reliable D call. What was sequenced was tumor-adjacent normal liver tissue. The TCR originated in a woman under 40 with primary liver carcinoma and hepatitis B virus infection. The CDR3 nucleotides read TGTGCCAGCAGTTTGGGCCTTACTGTGGAGCAGTACTTC. Translating gives CASSLGLTVEQYF.